The subject of this entry is one T cell receptor beta chain. The record originates from a study of OX40 agonist ivuxolimab in advanced cancers. CDR1 and CDR2 (germline): MGHRA, YSYEKL. V was clipped by 5 bases and J by 3 bases; unmatched bases: 5. The CDR3 is made up of 16 amino acids. Clones were read by immunoSEQ multiplex PCR, and TCRdb kept only the in-frame ones, dropping some. The sample shows 28,000 or so clones, approximately 85% of them seen only once. This TCR was recovered from an adult with an advanced solid tumor such as melanoma, head and neck, liver or kidney cancer. This sequence joins TRBV4-1 and TRBJ2-1, with 12 bases matching TRBD2. The starting material was CD4+ or CD8+ T cells sorted from blood, obtained in a trial of the OX40 agonist ivuxolimab. CDR3 in DNA: TGCGCCAGCAGCAAGACTAGCGGGGGTATCTACAATGAGCAGTTCTTC. As protein: CASSKTSGGIYNEQFF.